This TCR beta chain was recovered during a study of neoadjuvant nivolumab and ipilimumab in lung cancer. Study conclusions and caveats: TCR richness and clonality were higher in tumors than adjacent uninvolved lung.

The V end was cut by 7 bases, the J end by 5 bases, with 11 bases between. The CDR3 spans 11 residues. Germline V gene data show CDR1 as DFQATT and CDR2 as SNEGSKA (reference sequence). Profiled with immunoSEQ multiplex PCR; TCRdb holds only in-frame clones, not every one. The sample includes approximately 30,000 clones, around nine tenths of them seen just once. About this clone itself: What it binds is unknown.

The specimen was peripheral blood, collected after neoadjuvant nivolumab, alone or with ipilimumab, at or shortly before surgery. This sequence joins TRBV20-1 and TRBJ1-1; the D is unclear. This TCR came from an adult with non-small cell lung cancer. The CDR3 spells CSVIEVTEAFF. The CDR3 nucleotides read TGCAGTGTCATTGAGGTTACTGAAGCTTTCTTT.